This T cell receptor beta chain was sequenced in a study of T cells in tumors after PD-1 blockade. Findings and caveats of the study: Peripheral recruitment is suggested, as some novel exhausted tumor clones were in pre-treatment blood.

The protocol was immunoSEQ multiplex PCR, while the TCRdb copy is restricted to in-frame clones and leaves out a portion. Among over 8,000 clones listed, more than 65% were seen once. Germline V gene data show CDR1 as WSHSY and CDR2 as SAAADI. J lost 3 bases, V lost 4 bases, and 6 bases had no gene match. This CDR3 is built from 14 residues. In regard to this clone: Its specificity is unknown.

Tumor biopsies came from the same primary tumor site before and after PD-1 blockade. This chain links TRBV10-2 with TRBJ2-7; 7 bases match TRBD2. This specimen consisted of tumor tissue, obtained after anti-PD-1 treatment. The sequence came from a human donor with basal cell carcinoma. The CDR3 spells CASSVYGEGYEQYF. CDR3 sequence (DNA): TGCGCCAGCAGTGTATATGGGGAGGGCTACGAGCAGTACTTC.